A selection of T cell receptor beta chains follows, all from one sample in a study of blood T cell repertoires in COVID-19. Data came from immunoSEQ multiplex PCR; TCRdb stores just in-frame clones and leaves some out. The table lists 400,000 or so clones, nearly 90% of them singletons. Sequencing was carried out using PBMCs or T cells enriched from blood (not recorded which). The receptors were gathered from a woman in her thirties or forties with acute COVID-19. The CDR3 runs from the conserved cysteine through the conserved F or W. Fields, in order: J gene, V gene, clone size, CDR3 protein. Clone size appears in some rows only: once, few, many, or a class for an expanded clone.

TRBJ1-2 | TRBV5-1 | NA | CASSFSGAGGGYTF
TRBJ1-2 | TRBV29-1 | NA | CSAGGQGGYTF
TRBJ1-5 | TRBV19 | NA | CASSILGQFNQPQHF
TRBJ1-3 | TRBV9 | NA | CASSVGSGGKNTIYF
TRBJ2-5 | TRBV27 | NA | CASSPSPDRVQETQYF
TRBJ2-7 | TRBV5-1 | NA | CASSLVPDRTYEQYF
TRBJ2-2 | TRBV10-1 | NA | CASSPGQGACTGELFF
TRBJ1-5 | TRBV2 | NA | CASSVRVRNQPQHF
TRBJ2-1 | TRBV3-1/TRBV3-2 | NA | CASSPHRQGGGEQFF
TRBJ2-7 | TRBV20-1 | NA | CSASRNVMRRSRYEQYF
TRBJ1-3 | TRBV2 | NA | CASSEPRDRGGNTIYF
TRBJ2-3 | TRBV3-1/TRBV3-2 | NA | CASSQRGGGDTQYF
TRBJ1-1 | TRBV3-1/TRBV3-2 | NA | CASSQDQGEFTEAFF
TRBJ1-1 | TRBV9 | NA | CASSAQYLTGGESSMNTEAFF
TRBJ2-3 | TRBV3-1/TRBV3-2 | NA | CASSQDRQRGVYTQYF
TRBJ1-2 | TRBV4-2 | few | CASSQVQGAEGYTF
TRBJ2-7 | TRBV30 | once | CAWRSAGGTYEQYF
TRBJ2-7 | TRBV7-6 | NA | CASSPRTGPYEQYF
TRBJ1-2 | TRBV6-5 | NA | CASSALPRYGYTF
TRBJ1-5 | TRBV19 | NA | CASRENGDYSNQPQHF
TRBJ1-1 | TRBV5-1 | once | CASSREQGRNTEAFF
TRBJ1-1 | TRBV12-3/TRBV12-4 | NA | CASSLIGEEAFF
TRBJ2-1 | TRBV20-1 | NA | CSARRQAEQFF
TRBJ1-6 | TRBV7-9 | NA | CASSLARDSYNSPLHF
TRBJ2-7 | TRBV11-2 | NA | CASSLERVYGEQYF
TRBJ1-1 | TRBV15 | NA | CATSIGTGVGDTEAFF
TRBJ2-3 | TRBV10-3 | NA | CAIGTSSDTQYF
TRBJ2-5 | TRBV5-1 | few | CASSILTSGTQETQYF
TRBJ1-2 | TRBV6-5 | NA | CASSSRRGGEYGYTF
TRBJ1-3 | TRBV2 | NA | CASSITDSSSGNTIYF